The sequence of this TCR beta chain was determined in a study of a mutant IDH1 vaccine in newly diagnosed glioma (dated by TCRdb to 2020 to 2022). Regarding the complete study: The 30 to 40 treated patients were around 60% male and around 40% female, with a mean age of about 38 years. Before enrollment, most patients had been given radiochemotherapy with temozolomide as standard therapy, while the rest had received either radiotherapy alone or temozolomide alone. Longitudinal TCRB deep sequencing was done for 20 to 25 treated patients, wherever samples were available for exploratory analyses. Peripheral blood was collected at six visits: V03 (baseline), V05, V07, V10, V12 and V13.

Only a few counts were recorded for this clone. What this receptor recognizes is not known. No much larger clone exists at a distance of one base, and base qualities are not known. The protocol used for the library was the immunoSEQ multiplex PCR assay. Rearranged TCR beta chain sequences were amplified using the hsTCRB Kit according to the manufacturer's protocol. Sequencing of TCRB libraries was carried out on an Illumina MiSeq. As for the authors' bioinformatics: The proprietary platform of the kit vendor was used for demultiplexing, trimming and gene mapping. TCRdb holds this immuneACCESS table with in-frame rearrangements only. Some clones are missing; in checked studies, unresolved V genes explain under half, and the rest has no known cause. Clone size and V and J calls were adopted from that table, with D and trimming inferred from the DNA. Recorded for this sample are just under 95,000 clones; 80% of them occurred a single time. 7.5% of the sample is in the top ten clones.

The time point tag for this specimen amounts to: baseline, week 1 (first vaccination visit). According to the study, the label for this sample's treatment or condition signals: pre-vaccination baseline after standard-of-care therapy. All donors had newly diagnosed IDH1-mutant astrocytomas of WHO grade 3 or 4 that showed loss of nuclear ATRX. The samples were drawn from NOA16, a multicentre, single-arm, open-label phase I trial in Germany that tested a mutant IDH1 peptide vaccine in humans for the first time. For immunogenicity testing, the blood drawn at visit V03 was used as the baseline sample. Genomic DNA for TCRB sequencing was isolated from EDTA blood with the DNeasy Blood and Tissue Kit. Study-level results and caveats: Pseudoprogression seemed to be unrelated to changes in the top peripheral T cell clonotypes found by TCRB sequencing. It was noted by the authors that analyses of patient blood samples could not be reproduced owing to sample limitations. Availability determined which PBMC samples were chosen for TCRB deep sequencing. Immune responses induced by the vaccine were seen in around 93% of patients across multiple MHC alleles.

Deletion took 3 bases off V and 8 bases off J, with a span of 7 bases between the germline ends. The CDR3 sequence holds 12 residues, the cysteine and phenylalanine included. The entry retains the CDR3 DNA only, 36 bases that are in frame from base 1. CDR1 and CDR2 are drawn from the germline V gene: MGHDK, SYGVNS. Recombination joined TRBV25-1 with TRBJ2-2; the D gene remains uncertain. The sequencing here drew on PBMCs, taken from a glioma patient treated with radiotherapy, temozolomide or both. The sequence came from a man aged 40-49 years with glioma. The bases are TGTGCCAGCAGTGATACACCGGGGGAGCTGTTTTTT. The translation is CASSDTPGELFF. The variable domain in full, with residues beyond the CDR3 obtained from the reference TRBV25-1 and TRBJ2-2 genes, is EADIYQTPRYLVIGTGKKITLECSQTMGHDKMYWYQQDPGMELHLIHYSYGVNSTEKGDLSSESTVSRIRTEHFPLTLESARPSHTSQYLCASSDTPGELFFGEGSRLTVL.